This TCR beta chain was found in a study of monozygotic twins with inflammatory bowel disease (dated by TCRdb to about 2019). Turning to the overall study: The complete study included 28 monozygotic twin pairs: 19 IBD-discordant Danish pairs and nine German pairs, of which four were IBD-concordant and five were IBD-discordant. Disease-associated traits were sought mainly through comparisons between IBD patients and their genetically identical healthy co-twins within discordant pairs. Each individual had, on average, about 151 000 unique TCRalpha sequences and 181 000 unique TCRbeta sequences available for analysis. General conclusions and limits of the study: Because patients were on differing immunosuppressive treatments, the repertoires may have picked up extra background noise and inter-individual variability. No single strong signal or clonotype linked to IBD turned up in the results, so the idea that one exists was not supported. A decrease in TCRbeta repertoire diversity, as measured by inverse Simpson index, was observed in IBD patients compared with their healthy co-twins. Fewer clonotypes were shared with other individuals by IBD patients than by healthy twins, most markedly in patients showing signs of disease activity. No difference in repertoire similarity was observed between concordant and discordant twins, possibly owing to limited statistical power. The analysis was unable to tell apart different T cell subtypes.

Including cysteine and phenylalanine, the CDR3 has 13 amino acids. Only the protein is available. CDR1 is given as SGHRS and CDR2 as YFSETQ, both from the germline V gene. An approximately 2.5 ml peripheral blood sample was drawn into PAXgene tubes per donor and stored at -80°C. Without any T cell sorting, total RNA was extracted from whole blood using the PAXgene blood miRNA kit on an automated QIAcube. Peripheral blood from monozygotic twin pairs who were concordant or discordant for inflammatory bowel disease underwent deep TCRalpha and TCRbeta repertoire profiling using unique molecular barcoding. For every twin pair, smoking habits were documented, and each individual was categorised as a current, former or never smoker. About this clonotype: The antigen this receptor binds is unknown.

Library prep was done by 5' RACE. Each TCR library was prepared from about 3,400 ng of total RNA. cDNA was synthesized with SMARTScribe reverse transcriptase in eight separate reactions per sample. During cDNA synthesis, unique molecular identifiers containing a 6-nucleotide sample barcode were introduced by template switching. TCRalpha and TCRbeta cDNA was amplified in two nested PCRs of 16 and 9 cycles, and bead purification was carried out after each PCR. Before amplification, the cDNA was treated with uracil DNA-glycosylase and purified using the QIAquick PCR purification kit. The second PCR added Illumina TruSeq-compatible adapters along with sample-specific barcodes. Library quality and concentration were assessed using TapeStation and Qubit, and about 5 ng of each library was pooled. Pooled libraries were sequenced on an Illumina HiSeq2500 single-index Rapid Run with 2 x 100 bp reads and custom sequencing primers. The published analysis was carried out like this. UMI-based consensus assembly with MiGEC version 1.2.6 was used to correct PCR and sequencing errors. MiXCR version 2.1.1 handled V(D)J alignment, clonotype assembly and CDR3 extraction. To normalise gene usage, clonotype sharing and MAIT/NKT TCR abundance, the analysis used the top 1000, 10 000 and 20 000 clonotypes per sample. Diversity was computed as the inverse Simpson index with the vegan R package after downsampling to 27 000 UMIs. Paired Mann-Whitney U tests were applied to discordant twin pairs, with Benjamini-Hochberg correction for multiple testing. Following reprocessing of the reads by TCRdb, the data hold one row per CDR3 protein sequence and no DNA is available. For this entry, the V and J calls and clone size follow TCRdb and not the study's own pipeline. The sample table records some 89,000 distinct CDR3 sequences. The top ten clones comprise less than 8% of the sample.

Rearrangement joined TRBV5-1 to TRBJ2-3. The TCR was taken from a human donor with ulcerative colitis or Crohn's disease, or a healthy co-twin of an affected twin (not recorded which). The sample was blood. The CDR3 is CASSSQKTDTQYF.